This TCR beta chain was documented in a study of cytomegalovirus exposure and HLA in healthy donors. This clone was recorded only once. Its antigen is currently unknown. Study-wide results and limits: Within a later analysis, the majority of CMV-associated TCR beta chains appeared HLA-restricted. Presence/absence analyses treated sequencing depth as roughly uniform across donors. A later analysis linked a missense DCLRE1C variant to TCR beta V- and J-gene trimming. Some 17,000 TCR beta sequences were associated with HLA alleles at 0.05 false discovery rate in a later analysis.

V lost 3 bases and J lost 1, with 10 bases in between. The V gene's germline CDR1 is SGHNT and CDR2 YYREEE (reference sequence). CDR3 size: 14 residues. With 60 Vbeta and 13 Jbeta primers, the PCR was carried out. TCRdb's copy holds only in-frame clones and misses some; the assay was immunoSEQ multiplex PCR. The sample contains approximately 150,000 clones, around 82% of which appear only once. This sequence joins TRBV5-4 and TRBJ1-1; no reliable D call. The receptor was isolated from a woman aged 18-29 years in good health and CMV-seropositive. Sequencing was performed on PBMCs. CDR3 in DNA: TGTGCCAGCAGCTCAAAACAGTCGAACACTGAAGCTTTCTTT. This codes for CASSSKQSNTEAFF.